The 28 T cell receptor beta chains below come from one sample, sequenced in a study of CD8 T cells in ankylosing spondylitis. The antigens of these receptors remain unknown. MiXCR was run by TCRdb on the 5' RACE reads, yielding one entry per CDR3 protein. The data hold roughly 400,000 distinct CDR3 sequences, with more than 20% observed a single time. The study, taken as a whole, reports: Blood of patients with ankylosing spondylitis appeared to be characterized by a TCR beta motif of 8 or 9 highly homologous variants.

Specimen: blood, either unsorted or a sorted T cell fraction (not recorded which). All receptors come from a male donor with ankylosing spondylitis.

This rearrangement joins TRBV5-6 to TRBJ1-4; the match to TRBD1 covers 9 bases. J was trimmed by 1 base and V by 1 base; bases with no gene match: 5. The CDR3 totals 17 residues. CDR1 and CDR2 (germline): SGHDT, YYEEEE. The CDR3 coding sequence is TGTGCCAGCAGCTTGTATCCGACAGGGGGAACTAATGAAAAACTGTTTTTT. This encodes CASSLYPTGGTNEKLFF. Full variable domain (rest looked up from reference TRBV5-6 and TRBJ1-4): DAGVTQSPTHLIKTRGQQVTLRCSPKSGHDTVSWYQQALGQGPQFIFQYYEEEERQRGNFPDRFSGHQFPNYSSELNVNALLLGDSALYLCASSLYPTGGTNEKLFFGSGTQLSVL.

This rearrangement joins TRBV7-3 to TRBJ1-2; D is uncertain. This CDR3 region has 16 residues. Germline V CDR1 and CDR2: SGHTA, FQGTGA. V lost 5 bases and J lost 8, with 24 bases in between. In DNA form, the CDR3 reads TGTGCCAGCAGCGAAGAACCCGGGCCCCCAAAGAGGGGCTACACCTTC. It codes for CASSEEPGPPKRGYTF.

At least ten counts were recorded for this clonotype. This chain joins TRBV12-3 or TRBV12-4 and TRBJ1-3; D is unclear. This CDR3 contains 13 residues. V was clipped by 3 bases and J by 4 bases, with 7 bases between them. CDR3 in DNA: TGTGCCAGCAGTTTGATGGAAGGAAACACCATATATTTT. It codes for CASSLMEGNTIYF.

This chain connects TRBV5-6 to TRBJ1-1, with unresolved D. V lost 0 bases, J lost 4 bases, and 7 bases lay in between. Germline V CDR1 and CDR2: SGHDT, YYEEEE. This CDR3 region has 13 residues. CDR3 bases: TGTGCCAGCAGCTTGGTGGCAGGCACTGAAGCTTTCTTT. Its protein product is CASSLVAGTEAFF.

CDR3 coding DNA: TGTGCCAGCAGCCAACAAGTTGCGGGGGAAGAGACCCAGTACTTC. Protein sequence: CASSQQVAGEETQYF. This chain connects TRBV3-1 to TRBJ2-5; 7 positions agree with TRBD2. V gave up 2 bases and J gave up 3 bases; unmatched junction bases: 6. Per the germline V gene, CDR1 is LGHDT and CDR2 is YNNKEL (reference sequence). The CDR3 spans 15 residues.

The V call is TRBV6-1, the J call TRBJ1-2; a weak D match, TRBD1 (5 bases). The CDR3 is 15 amino acids. In germline, CDR1 is MNHNS, CDR2 SASEGT. V dropped 7 bases and J dropped 6 bases, with 21 bases sitting between them. For the CDR3, the DNA is TGTGCCAGCACCAGGGAGTCCCTGGGAATGGATGGCTACACCTTC. This translates into CASTRESLGMDGYTF.

V and J are TRBV28 and TRBJ2-7; 7 positions agree with TRBD2. Trimming took 6 bases from V and 6 from J; bases not matched to a gene: 11. From germline, CDR1 is MDHEN and CDR2 SYDVKM. This CDR3 spans 14 amino acids. In DNA form, the CDR3 reads TGTGCCAGCAGGGTGGTGGGGGGGAGGATCGAGCAGTACTTC. It yields the protein CASRVVGGRIEQYF.

The genes are TRBV7-2 and TRBJ2-3, with a weak D call TRBD2 (6 bases). V was clipped by 0 bases and J by 4 bases, with 8 bases between them. This CDR3 spans 14 amino acids. Germline lookup yields CDR1 SGHTA and CDR2 FQGNSA. The CDR3 nucleotides are TGTGCCAGCAGCTTAGCACGGGGGTCAGATACGCAGTATTTT. This translates into CASSLARGSDTQYF.

This chain links TRBV18 with TRBJ1-3; D gene unclear. The ends were cut back, 4 bases at V and 2 bases at J, with 9 bases in the middle. The CDR3 contains 14 residues. CDR1 is KGHSH, CDR2 LQKENI, per germline. As DNA, the CDR3 is TGTGCCAGCTCACTTGCAGGCCCTGGAAACACCATATATTTT. Its translation is CASSLAGPGNTIYF. The whole variable domain, remainder taken from reference TRBV18 and TRBJ1-3, is NAGVMQNPRHLVRRRGQEARLRCSPMKGHSHVYWYRQLPEEGLKFMVYLQKENIIDESGMPKERFSAEFPKEGPSILRIQQVVRGDSAAYFCASSLAGPGNTIYFGEGSWLTVV.

The V gene is TRBV20-1, the J gene TRBJ2-3; D may be TRBD1 or TRBD2 (5 bases each). Deletions cut 8 bases from V and 4 bases from J, with 19 bases between. This CDR3 comprises 14 residues. Germline values: CDR1 DFQATT, CDR2 SNEGSKA (reference sequence). CDR3 sequence (DNA): TGCAGTACAAGTCGGGGATTGGGGGCAGATACGCAGTATTTT. It encodes CSTSRGLGADTQYF.

The V and J genes are TRBV7-3 and TRBJ2-1; the match to TRBD2 covers 11 bases. There are 19 residues in the CDR3. Trimming cost V 4 bases and J 1 base; bases outside gene matches: 12. CDR1 and CDR2 from the germline V gene are SGHTA and FQGTGA. This CDR3 reads CASSSLAGGPRRSYNEQFF. The CDR3 DNA follows: TGTGCCAGCAGCTCCTTAGCGGGAGGGCCAAGGAGGTCCTACAATGAGCAGTTCTTC.

This clonotype turned up a few times. V usage is TRBV12-3 or TRBV12-4 and J usage is TRBJ2-2; D might be TRBD1 (7 bases). The CDR3 has 13 residues. Trimming shortened V by 5 bases and J by 7 bases, and 11 bases separated the two germline ends. Written as DNA, the CDR3 is TGTGCCAGCAGTCAGGGGGAGGTCGGGGAGCTGTTTTTT. Translated, it gives CASSQGEVGELFF.

This clonotype appeared a few times. CDR3 sequence reads: CASSLGGRGQGGEQFF. The CDR3 nucleotides are TGTGCCAGCAGCTTAGGCGGGAGGGGGCAGGGTGGTGAGCAGTTCTTC. J is TRBJ2-1 and V is TRBV7-3; TRBD2 matches at 9 bases. CDR1 SGHTA and CDR2 FQGTGA come from the germline V gene. CDR3 size: 16 residues. V lost 2 bases to trimming and J lost 9 bases; unmatched junction nucleotides: 11.

This clonotype has a handful of counts. V usage is TRBV14 and J usage is TRBJ2-1; 8 positions agree with TRBD2. Germline V CDR1 and CDR2: SGHDN, FVKESK. CDR3 length: 17 residues. Unmatched junction bases numbered 16, after V lost 5 bases and J lost 7 bases. CDR3 bases: TGTGCCAGCAGCAGCAGGACGGCGAGACTAGCGCGTAATGAGCAGTTCTTC. This encodes CASSSRTARLARNEQFF.

This clonotype was seen repeatedly, ten times or more. This rearrangement joins TRBV18 to TRBJ2-1, with D possibly matching TRBD2 (6 bases). CDR1 KGHSH and CDR2 LQKENI come from the germline V gene. The CDR3 is made up of 15 amino acids. V dropped 1 base and J dropped 7 bases, with 14 bases sitting between them. DNA for the CDR3: TGTGCCAGCTCACCACGAGTCGCAGGAGGGAATGAGCAGTTCTTC. Protein product: CASSPRVAGGNEQFF.

This clonotype was seen at least ten times. The chain links TRBV20-1 to TRBJ2-1; D might be TRBD2 (6 bases). The germline CDR1 and CDR2 sequences are DFQATT and SNEGSKA (reference sequence). The CDR3 loop spans 15 amino acids. V gave up 3 bases and J gave up 3 bases, with 15 bases separating them. CDR3: CSASGGDRLYNEQFF. In DNA, the CDR3 is TGCAGTGCTAGTGGAGGGGACCGGCTCTACAATGAGCAGTTCTTC.

The chain carries TRBV6-1 and TRBJ2-7, with D perhaps TRBD1 (6 bases). The CDR3 is 13 residues long. The germline V gene encodes CDR1 MNHNS and CDR2 SASEGT. Trimming cost V 6 bases and J 2 bases, with 11 bases left between them. CDR3 region: CASRRGKTYEQYF. CDR3 in DNA: TGTGCCAGCAGGAGGGGGAAGACCTACGAGCAGTACTTC.

V gene TRBV27 combines with J gene TRBJ2-7, with a weak D call TRBD2 (5 bases). This CDR3 contains 13 residues. Germline CDR1 MNHEY, CDR2 SMNVEV (reference sequence). V lost 8 bases to trimming and J lost 11 bases, with 22 bases between them. The CDR3 DNA reads as TGTGCCAGCCCCGGAGGTACTTACGAGTTAGAGTACTTC. Amino acid sequence: CASPGGTYELEYF.

V usage is TRBV7-3 and J usage is TRBJ2-1; 10 nucleotides match TRBD2. The V segment lost 6 bases and the J segment 5 bases; nucleotides outside the gene matches: 4. CDR3 length: 14 residues. In germline, CDR1 is SGHTA, CDR2 FQGTGA. CDR3 coding DNA: TGTGCCAGCAGTTCGGGACTAGCGAACAATGAGCAGTTCTTC. Its protein product is CASSSGLANNEQFF.

This clonotype was found many times. DNA for the CDR3: TGTGCCAGCAGTCCAGCCGGGACAGAAAATGAACTAGCGGGAGGGCAGGGTTTAGATACGCAGTATTTT. It encodes CASSPAGTENELAGGQGLDTQYF. This chain links TRBV28 with TRBJ2-3; 13 bases fit TRBD2. CDR3 length equals 23 residues. Trimming at V came to 5 bases and at J to 5 bases, leaving 28 bases not matched to a gene. Germline V gives CDR1 MDHEN, CDR2 SYDVKM.

The gene calls are TRBV5-1 and TRBJ2-7, with TRBD1 matching over 7 bases. V shed 4 bases and J 7 bases; nucleotides not matched to a gene: 8. The length of the CDR3 is 13 residues. The V gene's germline CDR1 is SGHRS and CDR2 YFSETQ. CDR3 nucleotide sequence: TGCGCCAGCAGCCCGGGACAGCCTGAGGAGCAGTACTTC. Translated: CASSPGQPEEQYF.

This chain connects TRBV9 to TRBJ2-7; D unresolved. V shed 0 bases and J shed 3 bases, with 10 bases lying between them. The CDR3 runs to 14 residues. Germline lookup yields CDR1 SGDLS and CDR2 YYNGEE. CDR3 coding DNA: TGTGCCAGCAGCGTAGTCGGAACGAGCTACGAGCAGTACTTC. It yields the protein CASSVVGTSYEQYF.

This chain links TRBV5-5 with TRBJ1-6; D is uncertain. The germline V and J ends were trimmed by 4 bases and 10 bases, with 15 bases remaining between them. CDR1 is SGHKS, CDR2 YYEKEE, per germline (reference sequence). The CDR3 is made up of 14 amino acids. The CDR3 DNA sequence: TGTGCCAGCAGCCTTGGGCCCCCATGCTCACCCCTCCACTTT. Amino acids: CASSLGPPCSPLHF.

The sample holds a few counts of this clonotype. CDR3 residues: CASSRELDTGELFF. DNA of the CDR3: TGTGCCAGCAGCCGAGAGCTGGACACCGGGGAGCTGTTTTTT. The chain couples TRBV7-9 to TRBJ2-2, with unresolved D. The germline V and J ends were trimmed by 5 bases and 3 bases, with 10 bases remaining between them. The CDR3 runs 14 residues. Per germline, CDR1 SEHNR and CDR2 FQNEAQ (reference sequence).

The sample holds a few counts of this clonotype. The V call is TRBV6-1, the J call TRBJ2-1; D unclear. The CDR3 runs 13 residues. The germline gives CDR1 MNHNS, CDR2 SASEGT. Trimming pared 6 bases from V and 7 bases from J, leaving 13 bases between. The CDR3 protein is CASSWLGRNEQFF. DNA of the CDR3: TGTGCCAGCAGCTGGCTCGGTCGGAATGAGCAGTTCTTC.

Turning to this clonotype: The junction shows a germline mismatch at one end, possibly a read error. The CDR3 region has the DNA TGTGCCAGCAGCGAAGTACTACAGGCTTGGGACTATGGCTACACCTTC. It yields the protein CASSEVLQAWDYGYTF. This chain connects TRBV6-1 to TRBJ1-2, with a tentative D call TRBD1 (5 bases). The CDR3 runs to 16 residues. Germline loops: CDR1 MNHNS, CDR2 SASEGT.

This clonotype was found many times. The chain couples TRBV5-1 to TRBJ1-1; D perhaps matches TRBD1 (5 bases). Germline CDR1 SGHRS, CDR2 YFSETQ. The CDR3 runs to 14 residues. The V end lost 4 bases, the J end lost 2 bases, and 12 bases lay between the germline ends. The CDR3 here is CASSQGRTNTEAFF. Here the CDR3 DNA reads TGCGCCAGCAGCCAGGGACGGACTAACACTGAAGCTTTCTTT.

The chain links TRBV2 to TRBJ2-2; D is uncertain. Trimming removed 7 bases at V and 1 base at J, with 13 bases between. This CDR3 is built from 15 residues. Germline V CDR1 and CDR2: SNHLY, FYNNEI. CDR3 coding DNA: TGTGCCAGCAATAAATTACCGATGAACACCGGGGAGCTGTTTTTT. Encoded protein: CASNKLPMNTGELFF.